This T cell receptor beta chain is drawn from a study of lymphopenia after photon versus proton radiotherapy. Worth noting for this clone: Antigen specificity is unknown.

The germline V gene encodes CDR1 LNHDA and CDR2 SQIVND (reference sequence). The V and J ends lost 4 bases and 4 bases respectively, with 15 bases between them. The CDR3 covers 15 residues. The assay was immunoSEQ multiplex PCR, and TCRdb's table has in-frame clones only and misses some. Of about 24,000 clones detected, 85% appear once; the ten largest clones hold around 20%. Notes on the study in general: Survival link was tested only in deceased patients; proton benefit remains a possibility.

This specimen was peripheral blood, taken from a patient treated with photon-based radiotherapy. The rearrangement uses TRBV19 and TRBJ2-3; either TRBD1 or TRBD2 may fit D (5 bases each). The sequence derives from a man in his 60s with pancreatic cancer. CDR3 nucleotide sequence: TGTGCCAGTAGTAACCGGGACGCAACTTCAGATACGCAGTATTTT. Translating it yields CASSNRDATSDTQYF.